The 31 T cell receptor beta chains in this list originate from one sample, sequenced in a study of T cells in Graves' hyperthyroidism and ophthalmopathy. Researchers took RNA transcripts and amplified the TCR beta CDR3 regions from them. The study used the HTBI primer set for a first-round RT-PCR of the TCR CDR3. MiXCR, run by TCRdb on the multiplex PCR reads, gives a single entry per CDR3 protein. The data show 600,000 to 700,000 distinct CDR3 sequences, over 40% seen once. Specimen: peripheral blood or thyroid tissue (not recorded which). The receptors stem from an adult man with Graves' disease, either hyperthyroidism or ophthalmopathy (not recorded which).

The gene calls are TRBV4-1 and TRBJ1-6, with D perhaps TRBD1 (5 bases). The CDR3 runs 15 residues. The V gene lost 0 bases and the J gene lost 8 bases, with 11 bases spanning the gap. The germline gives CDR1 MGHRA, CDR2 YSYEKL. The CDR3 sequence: CASSQEGALYSPLHF. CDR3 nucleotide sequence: TGCGCCAGCAGCCAAGAAGGGGCCCTATATTCACCCCTCCACTTT.

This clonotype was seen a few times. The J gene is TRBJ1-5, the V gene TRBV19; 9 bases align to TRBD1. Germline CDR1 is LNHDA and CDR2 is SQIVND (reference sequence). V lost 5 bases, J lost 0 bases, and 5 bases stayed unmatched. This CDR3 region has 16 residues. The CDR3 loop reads CASSSRTGVSNQPQHF. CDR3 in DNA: TGTGCCAGTAGTTCTCGGACAGGGGTTAGCAATCAGCCCCAGCATTTT.

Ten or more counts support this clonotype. The CDR3 sequence: CATSDSTGEAYGYTF. In nucleotides, the CDR3 is TGTGCCACCAGTGATTCGACAGGGGAGGCCTATGGCTACACCTTC. V gene TRBV24-1 combines with J gene TRBJ1-2; 8 nucleotides match TRBD1. This CDR3 has 15 amino acids. CDR1 and CDR2 from the germline V gene are KGHDR and SFDVKD. The V gene end was trimmed by 2 bases and the J gene end by 4 bases; junction bases not matched to a gene: 5.

The CDR3 nucleotides read TGTGCCAGCAGTTTATCATCACAGTACCTCAATCAGCCCCAGCATTTT. This sequence encodes CASSLSSQYLNQPQHF. The gene calls are TRBV27 and TRBJ1-5, with no clear D. The germline V and J ends were trimmed by 0 bases and 3 bases, with 12 bases remaining between them. The CDR3 has 16 residues. The germline V gene encodes CDR1 MNHEY and CDR2 SMNVEV (reference sequence).

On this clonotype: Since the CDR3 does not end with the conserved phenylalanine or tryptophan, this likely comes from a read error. The CDR3 sequence is CAGTGTAYEQYL. The CDR3, as DNA: TGTGCCGGTACCGGGACAGCCTACGAGCAGTACCTC. The chain recombines TRBV19 with TRBJ2-7; 7 bases line up with TRBD1. Looked up from germline, CDR1 is LNHDA and CDR2 is SQIVND (reference sequence). The J segment lost 2 bases and the V segment lost 11 bases, leaving 6 bases of the junction unmatched. The CDR3 is 12 amino acids.

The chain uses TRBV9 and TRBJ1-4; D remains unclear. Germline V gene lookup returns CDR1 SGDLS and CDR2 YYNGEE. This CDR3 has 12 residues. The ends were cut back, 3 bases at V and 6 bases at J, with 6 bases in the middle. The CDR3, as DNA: TGTGCCAGCAGCGCTAGGGATGAAAAACTGTTTTTT. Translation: CASSARDEKLFF.

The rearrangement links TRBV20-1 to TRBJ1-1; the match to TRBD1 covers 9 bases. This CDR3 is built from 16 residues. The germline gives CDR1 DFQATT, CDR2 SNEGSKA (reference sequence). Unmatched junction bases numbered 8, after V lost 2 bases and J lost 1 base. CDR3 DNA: TGCAGTGCTAGACCAGGACAGGGGAACCCGAACACTGAAGCTTTCTTT. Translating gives CSARPGQGNPNTEAFF.

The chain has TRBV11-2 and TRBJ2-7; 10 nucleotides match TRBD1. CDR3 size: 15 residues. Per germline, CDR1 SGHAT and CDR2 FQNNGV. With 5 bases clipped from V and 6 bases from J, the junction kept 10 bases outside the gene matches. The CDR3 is CASSPSGQGVGEQYF. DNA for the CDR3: TGTGCCAGCAGCCCCAGCGGACAGGGGGTGGGCGAGCAGTACTTC.

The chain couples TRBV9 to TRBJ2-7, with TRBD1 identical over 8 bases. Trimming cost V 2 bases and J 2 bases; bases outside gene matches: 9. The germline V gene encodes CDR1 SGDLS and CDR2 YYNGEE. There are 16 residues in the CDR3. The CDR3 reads CASSVGQVPTPYEQYF. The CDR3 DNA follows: TGTGCCAGCAGCGTGGGACAGGTACCTACCCCCTACGAGCAGTACTTC.

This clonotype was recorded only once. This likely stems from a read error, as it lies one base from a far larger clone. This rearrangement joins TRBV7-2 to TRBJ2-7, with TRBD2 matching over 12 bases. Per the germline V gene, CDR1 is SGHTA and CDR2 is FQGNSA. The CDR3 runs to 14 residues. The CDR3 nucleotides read TGTGCCGGCAGCTTGGGACTAGCGGGCTACGAGCAGTACTTC. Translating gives CAGSLGLAGYEQYF.

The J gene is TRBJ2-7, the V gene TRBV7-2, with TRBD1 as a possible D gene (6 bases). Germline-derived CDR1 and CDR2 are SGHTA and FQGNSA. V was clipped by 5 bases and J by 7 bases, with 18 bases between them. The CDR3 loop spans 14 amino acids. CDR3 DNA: TGTGCCAGCAGCCACCCAGGGACACCGGGGGAGCAGTACTTC. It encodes CASSHPGTPGEQYF.

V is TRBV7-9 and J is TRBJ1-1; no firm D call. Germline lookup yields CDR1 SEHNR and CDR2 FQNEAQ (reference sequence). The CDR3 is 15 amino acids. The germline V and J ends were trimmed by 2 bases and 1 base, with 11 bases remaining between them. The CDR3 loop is CASSLMTATNTEAFF. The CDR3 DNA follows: TGTGCCAGCAGCTTAATGACTGCGACGAACACTGAAGCTTTCTTT.

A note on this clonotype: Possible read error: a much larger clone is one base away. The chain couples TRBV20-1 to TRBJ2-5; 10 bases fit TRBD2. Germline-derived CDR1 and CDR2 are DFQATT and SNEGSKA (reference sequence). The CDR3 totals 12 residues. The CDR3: CSALAGVETQYF. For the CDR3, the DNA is TGCTCGGCTCTAGCGGGGGTCGAGACCCAGTACTTC.

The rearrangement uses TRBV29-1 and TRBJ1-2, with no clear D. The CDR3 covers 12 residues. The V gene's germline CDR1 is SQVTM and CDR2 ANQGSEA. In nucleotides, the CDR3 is TGCAACTTGTCGACGGCTAACTATGGCTACACCTTC. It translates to CNLSTANYGYTF.

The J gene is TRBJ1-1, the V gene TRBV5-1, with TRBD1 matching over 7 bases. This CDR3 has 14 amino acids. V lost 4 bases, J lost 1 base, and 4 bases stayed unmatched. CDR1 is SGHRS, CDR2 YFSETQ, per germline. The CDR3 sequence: CASSDRDRNTEAFF. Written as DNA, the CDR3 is TGCGCCAGCAGCGACCGGGACAGGAACACTGAAGCTTTCTTT.

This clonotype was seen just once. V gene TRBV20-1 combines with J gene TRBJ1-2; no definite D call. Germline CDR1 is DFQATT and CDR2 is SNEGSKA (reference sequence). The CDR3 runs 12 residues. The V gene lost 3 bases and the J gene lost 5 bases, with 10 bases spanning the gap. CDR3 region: CSARPLGYGYTF. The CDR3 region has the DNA TGCAGTGCTAGGCCTCTGGGATATGGCTACACCTTC.

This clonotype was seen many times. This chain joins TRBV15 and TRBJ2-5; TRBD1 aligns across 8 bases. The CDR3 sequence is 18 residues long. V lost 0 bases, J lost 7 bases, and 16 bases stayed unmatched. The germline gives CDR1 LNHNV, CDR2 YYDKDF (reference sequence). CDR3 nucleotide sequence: TGTGCCACCAGCAGAGATCGGACAGGGACGATCCCCCGAGGGACCCAGTACTTC. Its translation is CATSRDRTGTIPRGTQYF.

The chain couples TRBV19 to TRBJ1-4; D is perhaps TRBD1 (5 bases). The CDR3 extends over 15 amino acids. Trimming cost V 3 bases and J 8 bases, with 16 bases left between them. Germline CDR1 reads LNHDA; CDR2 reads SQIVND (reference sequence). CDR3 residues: CASSIGGDRYEKLFF. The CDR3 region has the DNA TGTGCCAGTAGTATCGGGGGAGATAGATACGAAAAACTGTTTTTT. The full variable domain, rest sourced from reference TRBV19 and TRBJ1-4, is DGGITQSPKYLFRKEGQNVTLSCEQNLNHDAMYWYRQDPGQGLRLIYYSQIVNDFQKGDIAEGYSVSREKKESFPLTVTSAQKNPTAFYLCASSIGGDRYEKLFFGSGTQLSVL.

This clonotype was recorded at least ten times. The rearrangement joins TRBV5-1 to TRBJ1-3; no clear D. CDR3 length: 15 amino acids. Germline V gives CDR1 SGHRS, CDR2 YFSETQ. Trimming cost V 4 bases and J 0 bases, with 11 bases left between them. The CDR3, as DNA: TGCGCCAGCAGCAGAGAGGGTTTCTCTGGAAACACCATATATTTT. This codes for CASSREGFSGNTIYF.

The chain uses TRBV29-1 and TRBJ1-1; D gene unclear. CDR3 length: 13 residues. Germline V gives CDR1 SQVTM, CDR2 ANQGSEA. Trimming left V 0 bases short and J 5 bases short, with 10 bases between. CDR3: CSVEDARRTEAFF. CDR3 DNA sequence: TGCAGCGTTGAAGACGCCCGGCGGACTGAAGCTTTCTTT.

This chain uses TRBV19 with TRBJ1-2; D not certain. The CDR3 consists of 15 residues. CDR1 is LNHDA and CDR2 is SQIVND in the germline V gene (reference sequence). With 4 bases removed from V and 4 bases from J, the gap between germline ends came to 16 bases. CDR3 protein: CASSKDTGGTYGYTF. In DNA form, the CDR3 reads TGTGCCAGTAGTAAAGATACCGGCGGTACCTATGGCTACACCTTC.

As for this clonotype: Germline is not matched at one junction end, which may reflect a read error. The CDR3 protein is CASSQDTGQGDYEQYF. CDR3 nucleotide sequence: TGCGCCAGCAGCCAAGACACGGGACAGGGGGACTACGAGCAGTACTTC. The V and J genes are TRBV7-9 and TRBJ2-7, with 11 bases identical to TRBD1. CDR1 and CDR2 (germline): SEHNR, FQNEAQ (reference sequence). The CDR3 has 16 amino acids.

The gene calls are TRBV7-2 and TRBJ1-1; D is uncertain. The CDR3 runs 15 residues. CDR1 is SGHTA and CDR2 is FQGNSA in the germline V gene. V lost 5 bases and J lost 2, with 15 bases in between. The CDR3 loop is CASSPGRGYNTEAFF. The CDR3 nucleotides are TGTGCCAGCAGCCCGGGTCGGGGATATAACACTGAAGCTTTCTTT.

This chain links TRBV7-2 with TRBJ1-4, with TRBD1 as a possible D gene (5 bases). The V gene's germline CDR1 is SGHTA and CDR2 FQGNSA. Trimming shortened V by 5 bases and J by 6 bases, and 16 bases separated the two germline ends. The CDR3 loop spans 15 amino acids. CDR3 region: CASSTRDGIYEKLFF. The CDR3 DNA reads TGTGCCAGCAGCACCAGGGACGGGATTTATGAAAAACTGTTTTTT.

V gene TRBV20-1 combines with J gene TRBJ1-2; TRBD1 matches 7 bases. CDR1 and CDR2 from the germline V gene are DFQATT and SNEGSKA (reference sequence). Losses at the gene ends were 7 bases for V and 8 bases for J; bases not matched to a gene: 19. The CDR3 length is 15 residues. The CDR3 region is CSVVDRAPNSWGYTF. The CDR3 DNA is TGCAGTGTCGTAGACAGGGCCCCGAATTCCTGGGGCTACACCTTC.

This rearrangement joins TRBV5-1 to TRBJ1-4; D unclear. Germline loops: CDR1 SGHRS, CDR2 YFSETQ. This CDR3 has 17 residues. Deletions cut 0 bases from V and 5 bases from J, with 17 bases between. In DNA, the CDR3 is TGCGCCAGCAGCTTGGATGGTGCGGGGTTAAGAAATGAAAAACTGTTTTTT. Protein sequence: CASSLDGAGLRNEKLFF.

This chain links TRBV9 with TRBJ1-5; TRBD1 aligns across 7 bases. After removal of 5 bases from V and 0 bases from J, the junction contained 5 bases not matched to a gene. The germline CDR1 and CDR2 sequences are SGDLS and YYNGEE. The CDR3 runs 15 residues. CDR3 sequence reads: CASSSTGDSNQPQHF. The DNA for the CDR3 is TGTGCCAGCAGTTCCACAGGGGATAGCAATCAGCCCCAGCATTTT.

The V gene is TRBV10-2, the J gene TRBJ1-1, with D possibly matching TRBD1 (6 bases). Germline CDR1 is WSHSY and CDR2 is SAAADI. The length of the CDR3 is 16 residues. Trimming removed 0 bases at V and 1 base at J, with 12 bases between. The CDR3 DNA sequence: TGCGCCAGCAGTGAGTCGAGCGGGGGGGCGAACACTGAAGCTTTCTTT. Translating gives CASSESSGGANTEAFF.

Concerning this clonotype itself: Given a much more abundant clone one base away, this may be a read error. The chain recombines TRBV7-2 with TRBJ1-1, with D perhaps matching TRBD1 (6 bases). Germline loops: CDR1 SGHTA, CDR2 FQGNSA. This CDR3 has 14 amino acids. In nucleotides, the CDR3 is TGTGCCAGCACCCTCGGACAGCAGAACACTGAAGCTTCCTTT. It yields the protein CASTLGQQNTEASF.

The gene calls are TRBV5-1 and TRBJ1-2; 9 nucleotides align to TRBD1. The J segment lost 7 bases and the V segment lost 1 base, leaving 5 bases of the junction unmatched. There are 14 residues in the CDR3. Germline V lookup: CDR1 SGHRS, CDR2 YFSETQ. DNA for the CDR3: TGCGCCAGCAGCTTGACGGGACAGGGTTCTGGCTACACCTTC. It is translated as CASSLTGQGSGYTF.

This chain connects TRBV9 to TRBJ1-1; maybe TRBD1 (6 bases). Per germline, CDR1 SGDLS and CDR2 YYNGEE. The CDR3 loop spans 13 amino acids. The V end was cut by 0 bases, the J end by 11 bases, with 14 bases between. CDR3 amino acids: CASSVDRGVPAFF. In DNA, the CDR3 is TGTGCCAGCAGCGTAGATAGGGGGGTTCCGGCTTTCTTT.